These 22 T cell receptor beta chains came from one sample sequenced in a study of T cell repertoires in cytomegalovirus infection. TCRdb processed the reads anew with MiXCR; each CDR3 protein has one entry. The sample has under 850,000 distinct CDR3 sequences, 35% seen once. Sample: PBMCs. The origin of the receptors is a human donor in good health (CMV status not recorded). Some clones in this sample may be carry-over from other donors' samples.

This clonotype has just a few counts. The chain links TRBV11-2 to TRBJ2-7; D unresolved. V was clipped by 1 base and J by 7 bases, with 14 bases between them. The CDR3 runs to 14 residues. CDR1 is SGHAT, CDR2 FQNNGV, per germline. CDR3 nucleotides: TGTGCCAGCAGCTTAGCCGGGCCCAGGAGTGAGCAGTACTTC. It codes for CASSLAGPRSEQYF.

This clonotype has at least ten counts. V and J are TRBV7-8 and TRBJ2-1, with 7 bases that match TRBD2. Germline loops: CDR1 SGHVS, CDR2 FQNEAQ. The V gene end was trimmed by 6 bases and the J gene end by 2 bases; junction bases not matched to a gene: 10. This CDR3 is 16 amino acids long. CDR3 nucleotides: TGTGCCAGCAGATTGGGGGGGGTGACAACCTACAATGAGCAGTTCTTC. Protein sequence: CASRLGGVTTYNEQFF.

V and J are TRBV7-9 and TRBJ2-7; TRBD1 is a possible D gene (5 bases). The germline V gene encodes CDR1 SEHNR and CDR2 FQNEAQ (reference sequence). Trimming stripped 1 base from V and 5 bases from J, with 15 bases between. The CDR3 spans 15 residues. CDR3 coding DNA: TGTGCCAGCAGCTTAGGGACACGTCCATTTCACGAGCAGTACTTC. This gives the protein CASSLGTRPFHEQYF.

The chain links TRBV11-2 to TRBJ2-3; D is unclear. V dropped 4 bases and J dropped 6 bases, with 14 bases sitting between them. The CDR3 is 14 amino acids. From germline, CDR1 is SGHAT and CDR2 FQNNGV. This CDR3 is CASSSWAFVDTQYF. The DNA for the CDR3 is TGTGCCAGCAGCTCTTGGGCCTTTGTGGATACGCAGTATTTT.

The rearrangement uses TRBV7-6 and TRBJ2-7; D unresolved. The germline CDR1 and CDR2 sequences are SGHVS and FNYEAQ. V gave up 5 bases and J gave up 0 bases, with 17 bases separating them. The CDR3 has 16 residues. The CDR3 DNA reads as TGTGCCAGCAGCGCGCCGCCTCAACAACGCTCCTACGAGCAGTACTTC. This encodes CASSAPPQQRSYEQYF. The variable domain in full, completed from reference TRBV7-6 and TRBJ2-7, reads GAGVSQSPRYKVTKRGQDVALRCDPISGHVSLYWYRQALGQGPEFLTYFNYEAQQDKSGLPNDRFSAERPEGSISTLTIQRTEQRDSAMYRCASSAPPQQRSYEQYFGPGTRLTVT.

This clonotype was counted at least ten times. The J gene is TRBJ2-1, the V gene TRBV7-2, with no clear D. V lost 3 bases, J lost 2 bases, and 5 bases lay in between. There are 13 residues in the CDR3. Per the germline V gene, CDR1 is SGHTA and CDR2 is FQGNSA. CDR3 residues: CASSLDAYNEQFF. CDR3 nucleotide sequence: TGTGCCAGCAGCTTGGACGCCTACAATGAGCAGTTCTTC.

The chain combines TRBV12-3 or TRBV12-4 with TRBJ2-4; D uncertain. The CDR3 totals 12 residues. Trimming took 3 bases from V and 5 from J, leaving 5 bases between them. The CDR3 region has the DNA TGTGCCAGCAGTTTCACAGAAAACATTCAGTACTTC. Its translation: CASSFTENIQYF.

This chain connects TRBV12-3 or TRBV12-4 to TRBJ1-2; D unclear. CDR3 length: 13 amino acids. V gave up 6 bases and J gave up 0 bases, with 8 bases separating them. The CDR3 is CASRIQANYGYTF. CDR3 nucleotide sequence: TGTGCCAGCAGAATCCAGGCTAACTATGGCTACACCTTC.

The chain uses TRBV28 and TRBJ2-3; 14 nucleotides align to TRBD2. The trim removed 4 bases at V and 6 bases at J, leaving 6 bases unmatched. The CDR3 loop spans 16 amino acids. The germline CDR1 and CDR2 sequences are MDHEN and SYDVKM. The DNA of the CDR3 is TGTGCCAGCAGTTCGCGGACTAGCGGGGGGTGGGATACGCAGTATTTT. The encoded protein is CASSSRTSGGWDTQYF. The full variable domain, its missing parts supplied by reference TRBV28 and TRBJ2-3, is DVKVTQSSRYLVKRTGEKVFLECVQDMDHENMFWYRQDPGLGLRLIYFSYDVKMKEKGDIPEGYSVSREKKERFSLILESASTNQTSMYLCASSSRTSGGWDTQYFGPGTRLTVL.

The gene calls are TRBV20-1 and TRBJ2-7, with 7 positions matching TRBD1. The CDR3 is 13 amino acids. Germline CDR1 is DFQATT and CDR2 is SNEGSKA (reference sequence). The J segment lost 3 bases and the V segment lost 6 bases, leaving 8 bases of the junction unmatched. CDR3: CSATGQINYEQYF. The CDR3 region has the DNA TGCAGTGCCACGGGACAGATAAACTACGAGCAGTACTTC.

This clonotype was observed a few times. The CDR3 DNA sequence: TGTGCCAGTAGTATAGGGTATGGAACCGGGGAGCTGTTTTTT. It is translated as CASSIGYGTGELFF. J is TRBJ2-2 and V is TRBV19, with D uncertain. Germline V gene lookup returns CDR1 LNHDA and CDR2 SQIVND (reference sequence). Trimming pared 1 base from V and 5 bases from J, leaving 8 bases between. This CDR3 has 14 amino acids.

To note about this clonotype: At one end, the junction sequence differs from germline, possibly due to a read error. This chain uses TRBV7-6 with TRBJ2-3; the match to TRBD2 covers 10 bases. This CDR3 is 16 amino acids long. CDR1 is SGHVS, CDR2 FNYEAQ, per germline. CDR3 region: CASSSGTSALTDPQSF. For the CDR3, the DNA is TGTGCCAGCAGCTCCGGGACTAGCGCTCTCACAGATCCGCAGTCTTTT.

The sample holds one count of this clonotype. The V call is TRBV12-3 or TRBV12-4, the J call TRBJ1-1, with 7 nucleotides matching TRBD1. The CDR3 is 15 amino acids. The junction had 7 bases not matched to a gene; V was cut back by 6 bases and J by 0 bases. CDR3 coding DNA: TGTGCCAGCAGCTACACGACAGGGATGAACACTGAAGCTTTCTTT. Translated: CASSYTTGMNTEAFF.

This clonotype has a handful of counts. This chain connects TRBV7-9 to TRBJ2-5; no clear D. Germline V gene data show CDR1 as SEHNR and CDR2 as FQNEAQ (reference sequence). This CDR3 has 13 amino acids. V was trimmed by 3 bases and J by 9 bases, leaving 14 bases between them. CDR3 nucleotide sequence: TGTGCCAGCAGCTTGCCTTATAAGGCAGCCCAGTACTTC. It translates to CASSLPYKAAQYF.

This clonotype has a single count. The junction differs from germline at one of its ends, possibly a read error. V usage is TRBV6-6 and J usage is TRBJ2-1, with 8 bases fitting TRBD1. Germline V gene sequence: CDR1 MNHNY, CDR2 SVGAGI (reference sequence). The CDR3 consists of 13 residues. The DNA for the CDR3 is TGTGCCAGCAGTCCGGACAGGGTTGGTGAGCAGATCTTC. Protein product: CASSPDRVGEQIF.

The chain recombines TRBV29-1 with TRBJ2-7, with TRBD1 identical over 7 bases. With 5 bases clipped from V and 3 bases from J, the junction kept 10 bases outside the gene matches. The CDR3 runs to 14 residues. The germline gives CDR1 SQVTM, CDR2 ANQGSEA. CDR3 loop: CSVTTDRNYYEQYF. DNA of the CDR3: TGCAGCGTTACCACGGACAGGAATTACTACGAGCAGTACTTC.

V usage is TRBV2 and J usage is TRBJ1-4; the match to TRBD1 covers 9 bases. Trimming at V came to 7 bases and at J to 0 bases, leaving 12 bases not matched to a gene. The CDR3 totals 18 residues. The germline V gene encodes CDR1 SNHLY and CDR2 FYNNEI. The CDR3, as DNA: TGTGCCAGCACCACCGGGACAGGGATATCAGCAACTAATGAAAAACTGTTTTTT. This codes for CASTTGTGISATNEKLFF.

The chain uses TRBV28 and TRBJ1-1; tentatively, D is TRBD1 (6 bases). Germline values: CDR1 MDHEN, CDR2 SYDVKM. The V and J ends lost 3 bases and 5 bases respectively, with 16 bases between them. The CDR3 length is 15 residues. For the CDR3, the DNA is TGTGCCAGCAGTTTGGGTCGGGGGGCGAGGACTGAAGCTTTCTTT. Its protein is CASSLGRGARTEAFF.

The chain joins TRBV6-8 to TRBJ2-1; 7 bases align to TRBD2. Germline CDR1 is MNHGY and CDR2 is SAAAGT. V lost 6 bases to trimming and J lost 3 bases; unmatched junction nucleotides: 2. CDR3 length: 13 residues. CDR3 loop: CASRASGYNEQFF. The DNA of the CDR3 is TGTGCCAGCAGGGCTAGCGGCTACAATGAGCAGTTCTTC.

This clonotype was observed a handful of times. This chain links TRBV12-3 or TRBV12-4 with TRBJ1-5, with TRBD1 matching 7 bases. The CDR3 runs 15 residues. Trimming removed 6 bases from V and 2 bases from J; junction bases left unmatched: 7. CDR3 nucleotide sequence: TGTGCCAGCAGCACCAACACAGGGGGCAATCAGCCCCAGCATTTT. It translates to CASSTNTGGNQPQHF.

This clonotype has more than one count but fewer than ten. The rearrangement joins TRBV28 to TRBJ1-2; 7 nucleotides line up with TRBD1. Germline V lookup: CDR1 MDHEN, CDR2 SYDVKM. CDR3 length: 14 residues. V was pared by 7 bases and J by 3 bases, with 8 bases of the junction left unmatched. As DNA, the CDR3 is TGTGCCAGCACCAGGGGGACGGTACACTATGGCTACACCTTC. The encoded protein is CASTRGTVHYGYTF.

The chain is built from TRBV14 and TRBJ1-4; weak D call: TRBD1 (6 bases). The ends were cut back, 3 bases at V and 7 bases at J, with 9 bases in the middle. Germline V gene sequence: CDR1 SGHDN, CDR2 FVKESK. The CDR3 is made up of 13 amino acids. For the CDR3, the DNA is TGTGCCAGCAGCCAGAGGGGGATTGAAAAACTGTTTTTT. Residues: CASSQRGIEKLFF. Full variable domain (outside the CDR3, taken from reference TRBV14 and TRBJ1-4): EAGVTQFPSHSVIEKGQTVTLRCDPISGHDNLYWYRRVMGKEIKFLLHFVKESKQDESGMPNNRFLAERTGGTYSTLKVQPAELEDSGVYFCASSQRGIEKLFFGSGTQLSVL.